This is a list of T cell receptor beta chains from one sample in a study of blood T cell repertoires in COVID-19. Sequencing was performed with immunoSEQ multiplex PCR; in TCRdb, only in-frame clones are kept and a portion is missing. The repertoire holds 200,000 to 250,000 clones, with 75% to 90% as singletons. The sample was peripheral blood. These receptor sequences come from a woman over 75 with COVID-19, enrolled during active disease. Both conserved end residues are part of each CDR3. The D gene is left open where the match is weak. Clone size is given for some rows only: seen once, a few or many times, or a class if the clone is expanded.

TGTGCCAGCAGCTTACGAACTAGCGGGAGCACAGATACGCAGTATTTT	CASSLRTSGSTDTQYF	TRBV7-2	NA	TRBD2	TRBJ2-3	16
TGTGCCAGCAGCTTTGCGTTGGGACAGGGAAATGGCTACACCTTC	CASSFALGQGNGYTF	TRBV7-2	NA	TRBD1	TRBJ1-2	15
TGTGCCAGCTCACCAGGCAGGAACTCCTACGAGCAGTACTTC	CASSPGRNSYEQYF	TRBV18	NA	NA	TRBJ2-7	14
TGTGCCAGCAGTGAAAACAAGGGCGGGAATCAGCCCCAGCATTTT	CASSENKGGNQPQHF	TRBV25-1	few	NA	TRBJ1-5	15
TGCGCCACGAAGACAGAAGGCGGGGAGCTGTTTTTT	CATKTEGGELFF	TRBV10-2	NA	NA	TRBJ2-2	12
TGCGCCAGCAGCAATAGCGGATACGGGACAGCTTCCTACGAGCAGTACTTC	CASSNSGYGTASYEQYF	TRBV5-1	NA	NA	TRBJ2-7	17
TGTGCCAGCAGCCCCGGGGGGAGGGCTTTCTTT	CASSPGGRAFF	TRBV3-1/TRBV3-2	NA	NA	TRBJ1-1	11
TGTGCCAGCAGTTCGGGACTAGCAGTTCAGTACTTC	CASSSGLAVQYF	TRBV28	few	TRBD2	TRBJ2-4	12
TGTGCCAGCAGCGCTAGCGGGAGGAACACCGGGGAGCTGTTTTTT	CASSASGRNTGELFF	TRBV7-3	once	TRBD2	TRBJ2-2	15
TGTGCCAGCAGTTCCAGCGGGAGAGGCAATGAGCAGTTCTTC	CASSSSGRGNEQFF	TRBV6-2/TRBV6-3	NA	TRBD2	TRBJ2-1	14
TGTGCCAGCAGAACCGACAGTTCCATCAATCAGCCCCAGCATTTT	CASRTDSSINQPQHF	TRBV6-6	once	NA	TRBJ1-5	15
TGTGCCAGCAGCTTAGTTCGGACAGGGAGGAGTAAGGCAGATACGCAGTATTTT	CASSLVRTGRSKADTQYF	TRBV7-2	NA	TRBD1	TRBJ2-3	18
TGTGCCAGCAGTAGAGCGGGAATCTCCTACAATGAGCAGTTCTTC	CASSRAGISYNEQFF	TRBV6-5	few	TRBD2	TRBJ2-1	15
TGTGCCAGCAGCGCAGTGAATAGCAATCAGCCCCAGCATTTT	CASSAVNSNQPQHF	TRBV2	NA	NA	TRBJ1-5	14
TGTGCCACCTCCCAAAGCCAGGGCCGCTATGGCTACACCTTC	CATSQSQGRYGYTF	TRBV24-1	NA	NA	TRBJ1-2	14
TGTGCCAGCTCGTCGACAGCAGGAAACACCATATATTTT	CASSSTAGNTIYF	TRBV18	few	NA	TRBJ1-3	13
TGCGCCAGCAGTCCTGATGGGTTGGGGGAGGTCACTGAAGCTTTCTTT	CASSPDGLGEVTEAFF	TRBV4-1	NA	NA	TRBJ1-1	16
TGTGCCAGCAGCTTGCAGCCGGGACATCATTCACCCCTCCACTTT	CASSLQPGHHSPLHF	TRBV7-2	NA	NA	TRBJ1-6	15
TGTGCCAGCAGTGAGGGGGCCCGCAATCAGCCCCAGCATTTT	CASSEGARNQPQHF	TRBV25-1	NA	NA	TRBJ1-5	14
TGTGCCAGCAGTCACCTGGACAGGGGCAGCAATCAGCCCCAGCATTTT	CASSHLDRGSNQPQHF	TRBV28	NA	TRBD1	TRBJ1-5	16
TGTGCCAGCAGTGGTAGACTAGCGGGAGGAGAGACCCAGTACTTC	CASSGRLAGGETQYF	TRBV2	NA	TRBD2	TRBJ2-5	15
TGCGCCAGCAGCTGGACAGGGACTGACACCGGGGAGCTGTTTTTT	CASSWTGTDTGELFF	TRBV5-1	NA	TRBD1	TRBJ2-2	15